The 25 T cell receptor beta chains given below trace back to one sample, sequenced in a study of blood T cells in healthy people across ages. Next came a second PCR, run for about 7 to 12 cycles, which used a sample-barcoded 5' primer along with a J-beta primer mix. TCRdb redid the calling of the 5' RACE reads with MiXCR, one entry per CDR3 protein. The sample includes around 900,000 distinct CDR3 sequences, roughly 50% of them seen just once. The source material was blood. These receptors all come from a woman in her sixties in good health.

This CDR3 is CASSEAITGSKNIQYF. Written as DNA, the CDR3 is TGTGCCAGCAGTGAAGCAATCACAGGGTCCAAAAACATTCAGTACTTC. The V call is TRBV6-1, the J call TRBJ2-4; TRBD1 might be the D (6 bases). CDR3 size: 16 residues. Germline-derived CDR1 and CDR2 are MNHNS and SASEGT. V lost 0 bases, J lost 2 bases, and 11 bases lay in between.

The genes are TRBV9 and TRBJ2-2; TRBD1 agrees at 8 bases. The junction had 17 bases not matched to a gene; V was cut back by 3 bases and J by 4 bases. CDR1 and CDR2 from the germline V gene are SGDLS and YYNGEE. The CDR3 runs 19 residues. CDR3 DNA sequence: TGTGCCAGCAGCGAGTTCCCCTCTGAACAGGGGGGTGTCACCGGGGAGCTGTTTTTT. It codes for CASSEFPSEQGGVTGELFF.

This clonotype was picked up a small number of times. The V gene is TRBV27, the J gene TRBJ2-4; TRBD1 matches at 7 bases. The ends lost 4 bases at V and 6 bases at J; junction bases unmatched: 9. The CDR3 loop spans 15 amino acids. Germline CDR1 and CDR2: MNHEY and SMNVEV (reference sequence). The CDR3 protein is CASSSPDRHGNIQYF. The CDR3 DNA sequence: TGTGCCAGCAGTTCACCGGACAGGCACGGAAACATTCAGTACTTC.

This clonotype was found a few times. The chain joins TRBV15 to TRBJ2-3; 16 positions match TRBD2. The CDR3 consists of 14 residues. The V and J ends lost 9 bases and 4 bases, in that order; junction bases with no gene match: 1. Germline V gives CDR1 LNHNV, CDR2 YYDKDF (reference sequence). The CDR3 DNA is TGTGCCACGGGACTAGCGGGAGGGCCAGATACGCAGTATTTT. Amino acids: CATGLAGGPDTQYF.

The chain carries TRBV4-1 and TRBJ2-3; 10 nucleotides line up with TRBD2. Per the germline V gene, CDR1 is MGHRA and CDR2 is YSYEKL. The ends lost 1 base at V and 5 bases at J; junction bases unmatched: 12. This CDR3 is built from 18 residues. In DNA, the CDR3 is TGCGCCAGCAGCCAAGGAACTCTGGGACTAGCGACGAGAGATACGCAGTATTTT. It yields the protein CASSQGTLGLATRDTQYF.

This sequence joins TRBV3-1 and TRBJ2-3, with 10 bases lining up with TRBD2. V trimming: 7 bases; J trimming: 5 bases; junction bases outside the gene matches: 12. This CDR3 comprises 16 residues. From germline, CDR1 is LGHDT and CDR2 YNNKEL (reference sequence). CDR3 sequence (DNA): TGTGCCAGCACCCCATCAACTAGCGGGATTATAGATACGCAGTATTTT. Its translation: CASTPSTSGIIDTQYF.

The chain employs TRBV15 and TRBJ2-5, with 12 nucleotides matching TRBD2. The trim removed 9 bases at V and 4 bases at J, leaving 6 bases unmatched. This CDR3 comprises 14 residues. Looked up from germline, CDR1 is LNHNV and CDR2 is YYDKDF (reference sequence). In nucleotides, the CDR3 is TGTGCCACAAAGACTAGCGGGAGAGGAGAGACCCAGTACTTC. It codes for CATKTSGRGETQYF.

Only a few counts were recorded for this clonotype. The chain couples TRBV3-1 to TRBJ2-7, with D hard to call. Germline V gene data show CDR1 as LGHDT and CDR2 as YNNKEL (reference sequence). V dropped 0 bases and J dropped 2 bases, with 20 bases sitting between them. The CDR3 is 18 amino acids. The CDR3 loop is CASSQDHTGRLRPYEQYF. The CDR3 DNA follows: TGTGCCAGCAGCCAAGATCACACTGGACGGCTTAGGCCCTACGAGCAGTACTTC.

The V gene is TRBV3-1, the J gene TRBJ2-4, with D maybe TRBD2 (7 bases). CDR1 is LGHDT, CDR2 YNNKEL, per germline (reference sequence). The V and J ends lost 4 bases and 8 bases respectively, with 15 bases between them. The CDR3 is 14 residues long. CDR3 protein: CASSLGGDSDIQYF. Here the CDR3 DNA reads TGTGCCAGCAGCCTAGGGGGGGATTCGGACATTCAGTACTTC.

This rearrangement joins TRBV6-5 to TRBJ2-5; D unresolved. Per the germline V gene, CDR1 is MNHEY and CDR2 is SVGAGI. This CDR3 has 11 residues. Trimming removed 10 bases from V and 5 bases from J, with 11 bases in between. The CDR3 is CATRSAETQYF. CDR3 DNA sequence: TGTGCCACCAGGTCTGCGGAGACCCAGTACTTC.

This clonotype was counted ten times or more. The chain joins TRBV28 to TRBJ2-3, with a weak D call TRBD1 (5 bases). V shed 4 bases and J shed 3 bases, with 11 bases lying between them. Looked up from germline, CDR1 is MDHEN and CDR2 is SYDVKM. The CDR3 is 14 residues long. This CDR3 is CASSSADRTDTQYF. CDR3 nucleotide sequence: TGTGCCAGCAGTTCCGCCGACAGAACAGATACGCAGTATTTT.

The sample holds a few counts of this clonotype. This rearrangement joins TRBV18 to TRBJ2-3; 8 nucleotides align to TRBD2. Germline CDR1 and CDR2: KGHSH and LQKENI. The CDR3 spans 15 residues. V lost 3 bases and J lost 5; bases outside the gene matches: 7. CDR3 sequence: CASSPREGREDTQYF. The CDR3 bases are TGTGCCAGCTCACCCCGGGAGGGCCGGGAAGATACGCAGTATTTT.

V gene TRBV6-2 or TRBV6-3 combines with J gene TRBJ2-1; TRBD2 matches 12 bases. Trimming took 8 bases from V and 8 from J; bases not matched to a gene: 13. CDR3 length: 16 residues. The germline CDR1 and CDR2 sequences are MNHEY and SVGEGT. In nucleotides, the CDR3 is TGTGCCAGCTCCAAGACTAGCGGGAGAGGTCTGGATGAGCAGTTCTTC. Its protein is CASSKTSGRGLDEQFF.

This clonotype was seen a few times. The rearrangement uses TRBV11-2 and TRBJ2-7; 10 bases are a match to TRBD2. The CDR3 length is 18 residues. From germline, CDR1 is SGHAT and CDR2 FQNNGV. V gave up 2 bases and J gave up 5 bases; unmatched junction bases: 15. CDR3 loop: CASSLPLTLAGEPNEQYF. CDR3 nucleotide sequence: TGTGCCAGCAGCTTACCCCTTACCCTAGCGGGAGAGCCCAACGAGCAGTACTTC.

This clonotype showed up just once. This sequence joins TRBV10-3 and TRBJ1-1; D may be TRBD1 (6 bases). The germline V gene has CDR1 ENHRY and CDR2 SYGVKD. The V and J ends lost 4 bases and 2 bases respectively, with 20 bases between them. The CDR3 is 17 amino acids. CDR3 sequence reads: CAISAQGPIPSNTEAFF. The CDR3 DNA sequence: TGTGCCATCAGTGCACAGGGCCCAATACCCAGTAACACTGAAGCTTTCTTT.

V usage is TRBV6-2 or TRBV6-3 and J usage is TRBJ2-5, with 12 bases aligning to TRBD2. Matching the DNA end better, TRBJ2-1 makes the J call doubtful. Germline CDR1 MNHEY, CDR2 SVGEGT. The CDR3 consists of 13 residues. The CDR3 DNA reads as TGTGCCAGCAGTCCAGGGACTAGCGGGCCTCAGTTCTTC. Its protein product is CASSPGTSGPQFF.

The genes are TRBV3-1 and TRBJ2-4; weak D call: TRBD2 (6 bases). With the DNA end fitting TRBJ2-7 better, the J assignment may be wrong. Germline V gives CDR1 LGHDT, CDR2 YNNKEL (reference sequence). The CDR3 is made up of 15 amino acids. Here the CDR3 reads CASSQDLGGPYEQYF. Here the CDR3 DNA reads TGTGCCAGCAGCCAAGATCTCGGGGGTCCCTACGAGCAGTACTTC.

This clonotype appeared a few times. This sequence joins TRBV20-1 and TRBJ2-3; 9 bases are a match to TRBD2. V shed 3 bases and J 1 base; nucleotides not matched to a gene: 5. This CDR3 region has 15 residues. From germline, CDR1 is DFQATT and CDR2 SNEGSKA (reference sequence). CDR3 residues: CSASSGGGGTDTQYF. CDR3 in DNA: TGCAGTGCTAGTTCCGGCGGGGGGGGCACAGATACGCAGTATTTT.

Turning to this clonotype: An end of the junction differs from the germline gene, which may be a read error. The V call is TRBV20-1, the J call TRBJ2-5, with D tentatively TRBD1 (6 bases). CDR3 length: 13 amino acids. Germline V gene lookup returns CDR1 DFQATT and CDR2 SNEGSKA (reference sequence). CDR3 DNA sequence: TGCAGTGTTAGAAGGACAGCGCAAGAGACCCAGTACTTC. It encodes CSVRRTAQETQYF.

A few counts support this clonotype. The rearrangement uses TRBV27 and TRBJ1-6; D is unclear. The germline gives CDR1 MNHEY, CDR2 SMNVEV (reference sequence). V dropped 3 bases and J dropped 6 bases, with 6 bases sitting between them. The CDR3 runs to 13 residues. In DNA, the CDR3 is TGTGCCAGCAGTTTGGTGGGTAATTCACCCCTCCACTTT. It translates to CASSLVGNSPLHF.

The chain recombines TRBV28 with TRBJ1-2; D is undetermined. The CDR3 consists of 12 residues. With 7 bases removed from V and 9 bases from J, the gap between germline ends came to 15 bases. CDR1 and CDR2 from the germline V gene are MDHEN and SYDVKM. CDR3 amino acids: CASISRGFSYTF. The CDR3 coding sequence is TGTGCCAGCATCTCCCGAGGGTTTAGCTACACCTTC.

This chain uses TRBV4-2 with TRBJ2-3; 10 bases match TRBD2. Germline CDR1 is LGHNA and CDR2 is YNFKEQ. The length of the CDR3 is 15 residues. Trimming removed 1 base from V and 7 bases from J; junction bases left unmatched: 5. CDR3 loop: CASSQASGRSNTQYF. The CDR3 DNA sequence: TGTGCCAGCAGCCAAGCTAGCGGGAGATCGAATACGCAGTATTTT.

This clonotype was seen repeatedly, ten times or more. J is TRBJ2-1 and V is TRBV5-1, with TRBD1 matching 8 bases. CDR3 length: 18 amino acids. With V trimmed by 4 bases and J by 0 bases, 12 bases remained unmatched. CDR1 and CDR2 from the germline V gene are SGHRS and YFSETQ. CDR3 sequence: CASSQDRVRASSYNEQFF. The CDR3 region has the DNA TGCGCCAGCAGCCAGGACAGGGTACGTGCGAGCTCCTACAATGAGCAGTTCTTC.

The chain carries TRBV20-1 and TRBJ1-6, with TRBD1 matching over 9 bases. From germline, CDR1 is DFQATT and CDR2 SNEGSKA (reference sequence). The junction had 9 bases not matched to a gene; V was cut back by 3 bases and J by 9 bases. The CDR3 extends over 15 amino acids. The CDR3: CSASPSGQGRSPLHF. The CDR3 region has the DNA TGCAGTGCTAGTCCTTCGGGACAGGGCCGTTCACCCCTCCACTTT.

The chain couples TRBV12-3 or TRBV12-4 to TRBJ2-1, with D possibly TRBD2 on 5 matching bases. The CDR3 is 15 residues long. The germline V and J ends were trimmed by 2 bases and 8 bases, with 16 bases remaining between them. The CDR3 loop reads CASSLLRETGYEQFF. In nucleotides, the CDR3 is TGTGCCAGCAGTTTATTACGGGAAACGGGCTATGAGCAGTTCTTC.